The 21 T cell receptor beta chains below all came from one sample that was sequenced in a study of blood T cell repertoires in COVID-19. Assay: immunoSEQ multiplex PCR; the TCRdb copy retains only in-frame clones and omits some. Among about 50,000 clones listed, approximately 85% were seen once. The source material was peripheral blood. These receptors were collected from a man between 60 and 75 years old with acute or convalescent COVID-19.

The chain is built from TRBV5-1 and TRBJ2-1; 12 bases fit TRBD2. The V gene end was trimmed by 3 bases and the J gene end by 5 bases; junction bases not matched to a gene: 6. Looked up from germline, CDR1 is SGHRS and CDR2 is YFSETQ. This CDR3 is 16 amino acids long. The CDR3 DNA follows: TGCGCCAGCAGCTCCGGACTAGCGGGACCGAACAATGAGCAGTTCTTC. This gives the protein CASSSGLAGPNNEQFF.

V is TRBV27 and J is TRBJ2-1; D might be TRBD1 (6 bases). V dropped 4 bases and J dropped 0 bases, with 22 bases sitting between them. Germline V gene lookup returns CDR1 MNHEY and CDR2 SMNVEV (reference sequence). The CDR3 runs to 19 residues. Written as DNA, the CDR3 is TGTGCCAGCAGTTCCCCGGACAGTGCCGAGCTTTTCTCCTACAATGAGCAGTTCTTC. Translated, it gives CASSSPDSAELFSYNEQFF.

The chain has TRBV30 and TRBJ1-6; D unclear. The germline V gene encodes CDR1 GTSNPN and CDR2 SVGIG (reference sequence). The CDR3 sequence is 14 residues long. V lost 0 bases to trimming and J lost 9 bases, with 12 bases between them. CDR3 in amino acids: CAWSVGKRGSPLHF. The DNA of the CDR3 is TGTGCCTGGAGTGTTGGCAAACGGGGTTCACCCCTCCACTTT.

V gene TRBV30 combines with J gene TRBJ1-6; the match to TRBD1 covers 11 bases. Germline assignment: CDR1 GTSNPN and CDR2 SVGIG (reference sequence). The CDR3 covers 17 residues. V lost 2 bases and J lost 7; bases outside the gene matches: 10. The CDR3 DNA reads as TGTGCCTGGAGTCCCGGGACAGGGGGTTTCAGCAATTCACCCCTCCACTTT. It yields the protein CAWSPGTGGFSNSPLHF.

The rearrangement links TRBV28 to TRBJ2-6, with 11 nucleotides matching TRBD1. This CDR3 is built from 16 residues. Germline loops: CDR1 MDHEN, CDR2 SYDVKM. The J segment lost 2 bases and the V segment lost 6 bases, leaving 3 bases of the junction unmatched. Written as DNA, the CDR3 is TGTGCCAGCAGCCGGGACAGGGGGGCTGGGGCCAACGTCCTGACTTTC. Translation: CASSRDRGAGANVLTF. Complete variable domain (other parts from reference TRBV28 and TRBJ2-6): DVKVTQSSRYLVKRTGEKVFLECVQDMDHENMFWYRQDPGLGLRLIYFSYDVKMKEKGDIPEGYSVSREKKERFSLILESASTNQTSMYLCASSRDRGAGANVLTFGAGSRLTVL.

This chain uses TRBV9 with TRBJ2-1; TRBD2 aligns across 10 bases. The V segment lost 4 bases and the J segment 8 bases; nucleotides outside the gene matches: 12. The CDR3 loop spans 16 amino acids. Germline V gene data show CDR1 as SGDLS and CDR2 as YYNGEE. The CDR3 region has the DNA TGTGCCAGCAGCCCCCAAGCGGGAGGGTACGTGGATGAGCAGTTCTTC. This encodes CASSPQAGGYVDEQFF.

CDR3 bases: TGTGCCAGCAGCGTAGCCAGCGCAACTAATGAAAAACTGTTTTTT. Translation gives CASSVASATNEKLFF. V is TRBV9 and J is TRBJ1-4, with D uncertain. The germline V gene encodes CDR1 SGDLS and CDR2 YYNGEE. The CDR3 is made up of 15 amino acids. V lost 0 bases to trimming and J lost 0 bases, with 6 bases between them.

The chain links TRBV11-1 to TRBJ1-6, with 7 bases matching TRBD1. V trimming: 5 bases; J trimming: 5 bases; junction bases outside the gene matches: 6. CDR3 length equals 15 residues. The germline V gene encodes CDR1 SGHAT and CDR2 FQDESV (reference sequence). In DNA, the CDR3 is TGTGCCAGCAGCACCAGACAGGGAGATAATTCACCCCTCCACTTT. The encoded protein is CASSTRQGDNSPLHF.

The genes are TRBV3-1 (or the pseudogene TRBV3-2) and TRBJ1-4; TRBD1 agrees at 11 bases. Germline V gene lookup returns CDR1 LGHDT and CDR2 YNNKEL (reference sequence). The CDR3 has 16 amino acids. Unmatched junction bases numbered 6, after V lost 4 bases and J lost 5 bases. CDR3 nucleotides: TGTGCCAGCAGCCCCAGGGACAGGGGGAAAAATGAAAAACTGTTTTTT. Its translation is CASSPRDRGKNEKLFF.

The chain couples TRBV5-1 to TRBJ2-1; 9 bases line up with TRBD2. Germline V lookup: CDR1 SGHRS, CDR2 YFSETQ. The ends lost 4 bases at V and 2 bases at J; junction bases unmatched: 7. The CDR3 is 16 amino acids. CDR3 region: CASSIVAGDAYNEQFF. CDR3 nucleotides: TGCGCCAGCAGCATCGTAGCGGGAGACGCCTACAATGAGCAGTTCTTC.

The chain carries TRBV3-1 (or the pseudogene TRBV3-2) and TRBJ1-3, with 7 nucleotides matching TRBD1. CDR3 length: 13 residues. From germline, CDR1 is LGHDT and CDR2 YNNKEL (reference sequence). V lost 5 bases to trimming and J lost 4 bases; unmatched junction nucleotides: 2. The CDR3 is CASSSGQGNTIYF. CDR3 nucleotides: TGTGCCAGCAGCTCGGGACAGGGAAACACCATATATTTT.

The rearrangement uses TRBV24-1 and TRBJ2-1; 9 bases map to TRBD2. CDR1 KGHDR and CDR2 SFDVKD come from the germline V gene. There are 13 residues in the CDR3. J gave up 5 bases and V 7 bases, and 2 bases lay outside the gene matches. This chain's CDR3 is CATSRTSDNEQFF. Here the CDR3 DNA reads TGTGCCACCAGCAGGACTAGCGACAATGAGCAGTTCTTC.

The sample holds one count of this clone. This chain joins TRBV5-6 and TRBJ1-1; TRBD1 is a possible D gene (5 bases). The germline gives CDR1 SGHDT, CDR2 YYEEEE. The CDR3 loop spans 14 amino acids. Trimming shortened V by 1 base and J by 1 base, and 8 bases separated the two germline ends. CDR3 protein: CASSLRGQNTEAFF. In DNA, the CDR3 is TGTGCCAGCAGCTTGAGGGGCCAGAACACTGAAGCTTTCTTT.

This clone occurred once. The chain employs TRBV18 and TRBJ1-1; TRBD1 agrees at 9 bases. V was pared by 4 bases and J by 3 bases, with 0 bases of the junction left unmatched. The length of the CDR3 is 13 residues. Germline V gene data show CDR1 as KGHSH and CDR2 as LQKENI. The CDR3 here is CASSRDRDTEAFF. Written as DNA, the CDR3 is TGTGCCAGCTCACGGGACAGGGACACTGAAGCTTTCTTT.

V usage is TRBV28 and J usage is TRBJ2-2; TRBD2 matches 7 bases. Germline V gene sequence: CDR1 MDHEN, CDR2 SYDVKM. CDR3 size: 13 residues. V gave up 3 bases and J gave up 5 bases; unmatched junction bases: 0. CDR3 DNA: TGTGCCAGCAGTTTCGGGAGGACCGGGGAGCTGTTTTTT. This gives the protein CASSFGRTGELFF.

The V call is TRBV29-1, the J call TRBJ2-7; 7 nucleotides align to TRBD2. The J segment lost 2 bases and the V segment lost 0 bases, leaving 1 base of the junction unmatched. There are 13 residues in the CDR3. CDR1 and CDR2 from the germline V gene are SQVTM and ANQGSEA. CDR3: CSVEEAGAYEQYF. DNA of the CDR3: TGCAGCGTTGAAGAGGCGGGGGCCTACGAGCAGTACTTC.

V is TRBV5-5 and J is TRBJ2-5; 11 bases fit TRBD2. Unmatched junction bases numbered 13, after V lost 4 bases and J lost 5 bases. This CDR3 contains 17 residues. Germline V lookup: CDR1 SGHKS, CDR2 YYEKEE (reference sequence). CDR3 amino acids: CASSGTSGLITGETQYF. The CDR3 DNA is TGTGCCAGCAGCGGGACTAGCGGCTTAATTACGGGGGAGACCCAGTACTTC.

Only one count was recorded for this clone. CDR3 in amino acids: CASSNTGTGEWYF. CDR3 coding DNA: TGCGCCAGCAGCAATACAGGGACCGGGGAGTGGTACTTC. The V and J genes are TRBV5-1 and TRBJ2-7, with D perhaps matching TRBD1 (6 bases). V lost 4 bases and J lost 12, with 20 bases in between. CDR1 and CDR2 from the germline V gene are SGHRS and YFSETQ. The CDR3 spans 13 residues.

The V gene is TRBV29-1, the J gene TRBJ2-2, with 13 bases matching TRBD2. The V and J ends lost 7 bases and 7 bases, in that order; junction bases with no gene match: 6. The CDR3 totals 14 residues. Per the germline V gene, CDR1 is SQVTM and CDR2 is ANQGSEA. The CDR3, as DNA: TGCAGCGGCGGGACTAGCGGGACCGGCGGGGAGCTGTTTTTT. Its protein is CSGGTSGTGGELFF.

The rearrangement links TRBV7-8 to TRBJ1-6; 8 positions match TRBD1. Germline CDR1 reads SGHVS; CDR2 reads FQNEAQ. The junction had 4 bases not matched to a gene; V was cut back by 5 bases and J by 4 bases. The CDR3 extends over 15 amino acids. CDR3: CASSGRTGYNSPLHF. DNA for the CDR3: TGTGCCAGCAGCGGGAGGACAGGGTATAATTCACCCCTCCACTTT.

The genes are TRBV24-1 and TRBJ2-3, with 7 nucleotides matching TRBD1. CDR1 KGHDR and CDR2 SFDVKD come from the germline V gene. V lost 9 bases, J lost 1 base, and 6 bases stayed unmatched. CDR3 length equals 14 residues. The CDR3 region has the DNA TGTGCCACCGGAGAAGGACAGGGCACAGATACGCAGTATTTT. Its protein product is CATGEGQGTDTQYF.